This TCR beta chain comes out of a study of T cell repertoires and HLA-DP antigens. Background on the study: Versus self, one alloantigen differed at one groove amino acid, the other at roughly eleven. Study results and limitations: Clones undetected before culture averaged 36.3% against one allele and 50% to 55% against the other. No separate analysis of naive versus memory CD4+ cells was done.

For pre-culture CD4+ samples, the target was around 200,000 T cell genomes. Method: immunoSEQ multiplex PCR; TCRdb's copy keeps in-frame clones and lacks some. Of some 110,000 clones listed, approximately 92% are singletons. This clone has a single count. The antigen remains unidentified. Germline CDR1 and CDR2: KGHSH and LQKENI. The length of the CDR3 is 11 residues. The V and J ends lost 6 bases and 7 bases respectively, with 9 bases between them. The specimen was CD4+ T cells from PBMCs. The V call is TRBV18, the J call TRBJ1-2; D call uncertain. This clonotype was obtained from a woman younger than 30 in good health and CMV-seronegative. CDR3 nucleotide sequence: TGTGCCAGCTCGAACAGTAGTGGCTACACCTTC. This sequence encodes CASSNSSGYTF.